This T cell receptor beta chain emerged from a study of cytomegalovirus exposure and HLA in healthy donors (TCRdb year 2017). A note on the overall study: An earlier analysis of several hundred of the donors reported approximately 260 Gb of sequence data and 117 million unique TCR beta sequences obtained from about 180 million T cells. Approximately 310 gigabases of sequencing data and approximately 91 million unique TCR sequences made up an early release that covered nearly 650 HLA-typed donors. Of the approximately 400 genotyped donors, 75% to 85% were placed in the genetic ancestry cluster associated with self-reported Caucasian donors. The study was designed to test whether signatures of past pathogen exposure could be identified by cataloging public T cell receptors. Using immunosequencing, the study profiled T cell repertoires from 550 to 750 subjects and related those repertoires to cytomegalovirus serostatus. A separate validation cohort of about 110 different subjects was used in addition to the approximately 640-subject first cohort. High-throughput TCR immunosequencing, statistical association of individual TCRs with disease status, and machine learning were combined to predict cytomegalovirus infection status. In a later analysis, previously published TCR beta repertoires from roughly 710 donors were re-analyzed and high-resolution HLA genotyping was added so that TCR occurrence patterns could be studied. Rather than using new phenotypic data, the later analysis identified candidate immune exposures from TCR beta sequences and from how often those sequences occurred across donors. An earlier analysis of around 580 of the donors used high-throughput TCR beta sequencing to judge whether each TCR beta V gene segment behaved as functional or pseudogenic. Donor age, sex, ethnicity and CMV serostatus were collected together with the repertoire data. In a later genetic analysis, genome-wide SNP genotypes for about 60% of the 666 donors were used, and that subset was treated as a discovery cohort. Every discovery cohort repertoire had been produced on one sequencing platform. Both class I and class II loci were covered by HLA typing, at four-digit resolution. The number of donors typed differed by locus, with 629-630 for A, B, C, DRB1 and DQB1, roughly 520 for DQA1, over 600 for DPA1, and 450 to 480 for DPB1. Roughly 5 DR-DQ haplotypes were treated as single units for association and clustering because of strong linkage in the cohort. Among 350 to 400 genotyped donors of the cohort, an average of around 240,000 unique TCR beta nucleotide sequences were sequenced per donor, approximately 20% of them non-productive.

The cohort consisted of 650 to 700 healthy bone marrow donors. Cohort members were all nominally healthy when sampled, although unrecorded immune exposures were likely present. The donor tested CMV seronegative and was one of the 352 seronegative cohort members. A peripheral blood sample was provided by each donor, and peripheral blood mononuclear cells were used for TCR beta sequencing. Genomic DNA was extracted from the blood cell samples with the Qiagen DNeasy Blood Extraction Kit. Including cysteine and phenylalanine, the CDR3 has 16 amino acids. CDR3 DNA is the only sequence kept; it has 48 bases, read in frame from the first base. The germline V and J ends show losses of 0 bases and 4 bases respectively, and no gene match explains 2 bases of the junction. CDR1 is given as SGHTS and CDR2 as YDEGEE, both from the germline V gene. What the research found in general, with its limitations: In a later analysis, TCR association rates were found to vary across HLA loci, with the most associated TCRs seen for DRB1 alleles and the fewest for HLA-C alleles. It was suggested by the authors that the approach could potentially be generalized to other disease states and immunological phenotypes. A further reported finding was that TCR beta sequences accurately predicted the HLA-A and HLA-B alleles for most subjects in the first cohort. In a later analysis, most CMV-associated TCR beta chains were found to appear HLA-restricted, with HLA associations seemingly driven largely by CMV exposure. An earlier analysis of 587 of the donors showed that most TCR beta V segments appeared in productive rearrangements either about 87% or about 30% of the time, which broadly matched IMGT annotations. Across donors, most TCR sequences were observed very rarely, whereas some public TCRs were present in many individuals. Because HLA typing was unavailable for some donors at each locus, only the typed subset was used in association tests. The presence/absence analyses assumed that sequencing depth was roughly uniform across donors, and that assumption may not be true. A cluster of highly shared sequence variants was judged likely to be a technical artifact of the sequencing pipeline. In a later genetic analysis, a missense DCLRE1C variant was associated with V-gene and J-gene trimming of TCR beta chains, and the association was replicated in an independent cohort. The classifier was reported to diagnose cytomegalovirus status with high specificity and sensitivity in both the original cohort and the validation cohort. CMV serostatus was the only immune exposure information available for the cohort. Because counts were too low, roughly 18 rarely observed V segments, including chromosome 9 orphons, were left out of the earlier analysis of over 550 of the donors. The study listed 150 to 200 TCR beta chains as associated with cytomegalovirus. Because the 87-base-pair reads could not distinguish some IMGT-functional V segments, including TRBV6-2 and TRBV6-3, those segments were excluded. Compared with the approximately 720-donor mean, donors in an Asian-associated ancestry cluster had fewer N-insertions in productive TCRs, according to a later genetic analysis. In this cohort, only TCR beta chains were sequenced, and detectable features were limited by the absence of alpha or paired-chain data. A few of the identified cytomegalovirus-associated TCR beta chains were confirmed in vitro to be specific for cytomegalovirus antigens. Assigning TCR associations to individual alleles was difficult when HLA alleles, especially DR and DQ, strongly co-occurred. A later analysis reported that several top co-occurrence clusters appeared linked to parvovirus B19, influenza, CMV and Epstein-Barr virus. Correlated functional status among segregating V segments might reflect linkage disequilibrium, but an unknown experimental factor could not be ruled out. At a false discovery rate of 0.05, a later analysis linked around 17,000 TCR beta sequences to specific HLA alleles. Compared with equally common non-associated chains, HLA-associated TCR beta chains in a later analysis were more clonally expanded and had lower generation probabilities.

Comment on this clone: This clone's antigen is unknown. Base qualities were left out, and no much larger clone turns up one base away.

Library method: the immunoSEQ multiplex PCR assay. A mixture of 60 forward primers for TCR Vbeta segments and 13 reverse primers for TCR Jbeta segments was used in the multiplex PCR. The CDR3 region of rearranged TCR beta genes was amplified from genomic DNA with a multiplex PCR assay. The Illumina HiSeq System was used to sequence the amplified TCR beta libraries as 87-base-pair reads. As for the authors' bioinformatics: A later analysis tallied approximately 87 million unique TCR beta chains across the 600 to 700 repertoires, and about 10 million of those chains were shared by two or more donors. To remove PCR and sequencing errors, raw reads were error-corrected and collapsed into unique sequences using a nearest-neighbor algorithm that merged closely related sequences. Alignment of CDR3 sequences to IMGT reference sequences was used to assign V, D and J gene segments. Each retained sequence needed at least a six-nucleotide match to both a V gene segment and a J gene segment. Rearrangements were called productive when the CDR3 lacked stop codons and stayed in frame with V and J; all others were non-productive. Following IMGT convention, CDR3 was defined as the stretch from the second conserved V-encoded cysteine to the conserved J-encoded phenylalanine. The earlier analysis of approximately 500 of the donors excluded sequences that lacked an unambiguous match to a single V gene segment. In an earlier analysis of 587 of the donors, V segments were called functional above 56.7% productive rearrangements and were called segregating when the between-donor standard deviation exceeded 5%. A statistical classification framework was developed to diagnose cytomegalovirus status using the catalog of TCR beta chain sequences. A later analysis assigned V and J genes by comparing TCR nucleotide sequences with IMGT/GENE-DB human TR gene sequences. Using the TCRdist pipeline, a later analysis assigned CDR3 sequences along with most-parsimonious VDJ recombination scenarios. In a later analysis, every TCR beta chain was defined by the combination of its CDR3 amino acid sequence and its V-gene family, and reads without a unique V-gene family were dropped. To address suspected cross-contamination and a sequencing artifact, a later analysis removed a few hundred highly shared, low-generation-probability nucleotide sequences. For each public chain, a later analysis derived a clonal expansion index from normalized ranks of inferred template counts within each repertoire. In a later analysis, generation probabilities were computed with a VDJ recombination model fitted to out-of-frame rearrangements, and the resulting probabilities were checked against IGoR. A later analysis scored TCR-TCR, TCR-HLA and TCR-CMV co-occurrence with hypergeometric tests, applying a repertoire-size bias correction to TCR pairs. To estimate false discovery rates, a later analysis permuted the HLA or CMV assignments 20 times. In a later analysis, co-occurring TCRs were grouped using DBSCAN, and TCRdist sequence similarity was added for clustering within HLA-allele-positive subsets. Repertoires with fewer than 30,000 or more than 120,000 public chains were left out of co-occurrence clustering, as were four to six repertoires with anomalous nucleotide sharing. TCRdb took over this immuneACCESS table, retaining in-frame rearrangements with V and J assigned. Such tables are incomplete; in checked studies, under half of the missing clones stem from an unresolved V gene, and the remainder is unexplained. The V and J calls and clone size are taken from that table; D and trimming were inferred from the DNA. The sample table lists about 180,000 clones, around 70% of them with a count of one. Of the sample, about 2.9% is held by the ten largest clones.

This receptor was taken from a male donor in good health and CMV-seronegative. The sequencing sample was made of PBMCs. The sequence links TRBV5-8 to TRBJ2-3; 13 bases in the middle match TRBD2. The CDR3 here reads CASSLELAGGADTQYF. The nucleotides read TGTGCCAGCAGCTTGGAACTAGCGGGGGGGGCAGATACGCAGTATTTT.